This TCR beta chain was retrieved from a study of blood T cell repertoires in COVID-19. Study-level information: Sample material is recorded as cDNA or gDNA derived from T cells, B-cell-depleted T cells, or PBMCs.

Adults between about 18 and 95 years of age took part from 24 US areas. Participants were placed into cohorts based on the clinical history they reported. Exposed study participants had met a COVID-19 case within 2 weeks before entry. This clone was detected a few times. Produced via immunoSEQ multiplex PCR; TCRdb's table is partial and in-frame only. This table holds fewer than 200,000 clones, about four fifths found once. Unmatched junction bases numbered 7, after V lost 2 bases and J lost 4 bases. Per the germline V gene, CDR1 is SGHTA and CDR2 is FQGTGA. The CDR3 extends over 16 amino acids. The clonotype originates from a woman in her 30s who had been exposed to COVID-19. Source material: PBMCs or T cells enriched from blood (not recorded which). This chain uses TRBV7-3 with TRBJ1-2; TRBD1 matches at 10 bases. CDR3 nucleotide sequence: TGTGCCAGCAGCTTATACCCCGGGACAGGGGTCTATGGCTACACCTTC. Residues: CASSLYPGTGVYGYTF.